The 28 T cell receptor beta chains listed next were all sequenced from one sample in a study of T cell changes during pregnancy in multiple sclerosis. Libraries were prepared by immunoSEQ multiplex PCR; TCRdb keeps only in-frame clonotypes and omits some of them. The data hold 70,000 or so clones, with about nine tenths observed a single time. The material sequenced was peripheral blood, taken in the third trimester of pregnancy. The receptor source for this set is a female donor in good health, enrolled as a control in a pregnancy study.

The chain couples TRBV6-5 to TRBJ2-7; D is unresolved. With 0 bases removed from V and 2 bases from J, the gap between germline ends came to 8 bases. CDR1 and CDR2 (germline): MNHEY, SVGAGI. CDR3 length: 14 residues. The CDR3 region has the DNA TGTGCCAGCAGTTACTCCACTCCTCCCTACGAGCAGTACTTC. This encodes CASSYSTPPYEQYF.

The chain is built from TRBV10-3 and TRBJ2-7, with D tentatively TRBD2 (5 bases). Germline V lookup: CDR1 ENHRY, CDR2 SYGVKD. Trimming left V 7 bases short and J 0 bases short, with 25 bases between. The CDR3 extends over 18 amino acids. CDR3 bases: TGTGCCATCAAGGCGGCGGGCAGAACCATCATCAGCTCCTACGAGCAGTACTTC. Its protein product is CAIKAAGRTIISSYEQYF.

The J gene is TRBJ2-7, the V gene TRBV10-3; the D is unclear. CDR3 length equals 13 residues. Germline assignment: CDR1 ENHRY and CDR2 SYGVKD. V was trimmed by 4 bases and J by 6 bases, leaving 13 bases between them. CDR3 sequence reads: CAISVTRPGEQYF. As DNA, the CDR3 is TGTGCCATCAGTGTAACAAGGCCGGGCGAGCAGTACTTC.

V usage is TRBV19 and J usage is TRBJ1-2, with D perhaps matching TRBD1 (6 bases). The germline V gene has CDR1 LNHDA and CDR2 SQIVND (reference sequence). The CDR3 has 16 residues. The germline V and J ends were trimmed by 7 bases and 4 bases, with 22 bases remaining between them. The CDR3 region has the DNA TGTGCCAGTAAATTCGGGGCCGAACAGGGCCTCTATGGCTACACCTTC. This translates into CASKFGAEQGLYGYTF. Based on the CDR3 plus reference TRBV19 and TRBJ1-2, the full variable domain is DGGITQSPKYLFRKEGQNVTLSCEQNLNHDAMYWYRQDPGQGLRLIYYSQIVNDFQKGDIAEGYSVSREKKESFPLTVTSAQKNPTAFYLCASKFGAEQGLYGYTFGSGTRLTVV.

This chain uses TRBV5-4 with TRBJ1-6, with TRBD1 matching over 8 bases. CDR1 is SGHNT, CDR2 YYREEE, per germline (reference sequence). The CDR3 spans 15 residues. Trimming at V came to 0 bases and at J to 5 bases, leaving 1 base not matched to a gene. Here the CDR3 reads CASSLGTGNNSPLHF. The DNA for the CDR3 is TGTGCCAGCAGCTTGGGGACAGGGAATAATTCACCCCTCCACTTT.

This clone came up once. The rearrangement uses TRBV7-2 and TRBJ2-3, with TRBD2 matching 10 bases. V was pared by 4 bases and J by 0 bases, with 13 bases of the junction left unmatched. The CDR3 extends over 19 amino acids. Germline V gene data show CDR1 as SGHTA and CDR2 as FQGNSA. The CDR3 nucleotides read TGTGCCAGCAGCTATATGTACGGGAGCGGGGGGGCGAGCACAGATACGCAGTATTTT. Translation gives CASSYMYGSGGASTDTQYF.

V gene TRBV18 combines with J gene TRBJ1-1; 8 bases are a match to TRBD1. CDR3 length equals 16 residues. Germline values: CDR1 KGHSH, CDR2 LQKENI. Trimming removed 2 bases from V and 1 base from J; junction bases left unmatched: 6. This CDR3 is CASSPGLDRGNTEAFF. DNA of the CDR3: TGTGCCAGCTCACCAGGGCTTGACAGGGGGAACACTGAAGCTTTCTTT.

This chain uses TRBV7-9 with TRBJ1-5; weak D call: TRBD1 (5 bases). This CDR3 has 15 residues. From germline, CDR1 is SEHNR and CDR2 FQNEAQ (reference sequence). V was clipped by 4 bases and J by 3 bases, with 13 bases between them. The CDR3 DNA is TGTGCCAGCAGCTCCGACAGTTTAAACAATCAGCCCCAGCATTTT. Translating gives CASSSDSLNNQPQHF.

V is TRBV5-1 and J is TRBJ2-5; TRBD1 matches 7 bases. Unmatched junction bases numbered 3, after V lost 2 bases and J lost 2 bases. This CDR3 is built from 14 residues. Germline lookup yields CDR1 SGHRS and CDR2 YFSETQ. The CDR3: CASSFGQAQETQYF. As DNA, the CDR3 is TGCGCCAGCAGCTTCGGACAGGCACAAGAGACCCAGTACTTC.

V usage is TRBV9 and J usage is TRBJ2-1; 9 bases fit TRBD1. Trimming cost V 1 base and J 7 bases; bases outside gene matches: 6. The CDR3 length is 15 residues. CDR1 is SGDLS, CDR2 YYNGEE, per germline. The CDR3: CASSVRDRDRNEQFF. The DNA for the CDR3 is TGTGCCAGCAGCGTACGGGACAGGGATAGAAATGAGCAGTTCTTC. Filled out from reference TRBV9 and TRBJ2-1, the complete variable domain reads DSGVTQTPKHLITATGQRVTLRCSPRSGDLSVYWYQQSLDQGLQFLIQYYNGEERAKGNILERFSAQQFPDLHSELNLSSLELGDSALYFCASSVRDRDRNEQFFGPGTRLTVL.

The rearrangement links TRBV6-5 to TRBJ2-7; 10 bases match TRBD1. The CDR3 has 14 residues. The trim removed 6 bases at V and 5 bases at J, leaving 7 bases unmatched. CDR1 MNHEY and CDR2 SVGAGI come from the germline V gene. The CDR3 region is CASSPGTGVNEQYF. The CDR3 DNA reads as TGTGCCAGCAGCCCCGGGACAGGGGTCAACGAGCAGTACTTC.

The rearrangement links TRBV18 to TRBJ1-3; 9 bases match TRBD1. The CDR3 is made up of 16 amino acids. V shed 4 bases and J 0 bases; nucleotides not matched to a gene: 4. Germline assignment: CDR1 KGHSH and CDR2 LQKENI. CDR3 bases: TGTGCCAGCTCACGGGACAGGGAGTACTCTGGAAACACCATATATTTT. Residues: CASSRDREYSGNTIYF.

The chain is built from TRBV7-2 and TRBJ1-2; 7 nucleotides line up with TRBD1. In germline, CDR1 is SGHTA, CDR2 FQGNSA. CDR3 length equals 15 residues. V dropped 7 bases and J dropped 4; count of bases not matched to a gene: 12. The CDR3, as DNA: TGTGCCAGCACCCCTTCGACAGGGACATCCTATGGCTACACCTTC. It specifies CASTPSTGTSYGYTF.

The DNA of the CDR3 is TGTGCCACCCTTTTTATGAACACTGAAGCTTTCTTT. Its protein product is CATLFMNTEAFF. V usage is TRBV6-5 and J usage is TRBJ1-1; the D is unclear. V lost 10 bases to trimming and J lost 0 bases, with 9 bases between them. Germline V gene sequence: CDR1 MNHEY, CDR2 SVGAGI. This CDR3 region has 12 residues.

The V and J genes are TRBV21-1 and TRBJ1-5; the D segment call TRBD1 is taken from the table without a DNA check. TRBV21-1 is termed a pseudogene. The CDR3 is 18 amino acids. Here the CDR3 reads CASSKVIRGGEENQPQHF. Here the CDR3 DNA reads TGTGCCAGCAGCAAAGTTATTCGAGGGGGCGAAGAAAATCAGCCCCAGCATTTT.

The V gene is TRBV18, the J gene TRBJ1-6, with TRBD1 matching 8 bases. The ends lost 3 bases at V and 3 bases at J; junction bases unmatched: 7. This CDR3 region has 17 residues. Germline CDR1 KGHSH, CDR2 LQKENI. CDR3: CASSPQGAGNYNSPLHF. In DNA form, the CDR3 reads TGTGCCAGCTCACCGCAGGGGGCTGGGAACTATAATTCACCCCTCCACTTT.

V and J are TRBV5-6 and TRBJ1-6; 9 bases line up with TRBD1. The germline V gene has CDR1 SGHDT and CDR2 YYEEEE. CDR3 length: 15 amino acids. The V segment lost 3 bases and the J segment 6 bases; nucleotides outside the gene matches: 4. CDR3 nucleotides: TGTGCCAGCAGCTACCGACAGGGGGTTAATTCACCCCTCCACTTT. This codes for CASSYRQGVNSPLHF.

This sequence joins TRBV30 and TRBJ2-7; the D gene is possibly TRBD1 (5 bases). V shed 2 bases and J shed 0 bases, with 8 bases lying between them. The CDR3 is 13 amino acids. Germline V gene sequence: CDR1 GTSNPN, CDR2 SVGIG (reference sequence). DNA for the CDR3: TGTGCCTGGAGTCCCGACAGCTCCTACGAGCAGTACTTC. Translation gives CAWSPDSSYEQYF. Full variable domain (outside the CDR3, taken from reference TRBV30 and TRBJ2-7): SQTIHQWPATLVQPVGSPLSLECTVEGTSNPNLYWYRQAAGRGLQLLFYSVGIGQISSEVPQNLSASRPQDRQFILSSKKLLLSDSGFYLCAWSPDSSYEQYFGPGTRLTVT.

This clone was counted once. The V and J genes are TRBV7-6 and TRBJ1-6; the match to TRBD1 covers 7 bases. The trim removed 5 bases at V and 10 bases at J, leaving 8 bases unmatched. Germline lookup yields CDR1 SGHVS and CDR2 FNYEAQ. This CDR3 spans 14 amino acids. In DNA form, the CDR3 reads TGTGCCAGCAGCCTGTCAGGGGGGCCGTCACCCCTCCACTTT. Protein product: CASSLSGGPSPLHF. The full variable domain, completed using reference TRBV7-6 and TRBJ1-6, is GAGVSQSPRYKVTKRGQDVALRCDPISGHVSLYWYRQALGQGPEFLTYFNYEAQQDKSGLPNDRFSAERPEGSISTLTIQRTEQRDSAMYRCASSLSGGPSPLHFGNGTRLTVT.

V and J are TRBV27 and TRBJ1-3, with D perhaps TRBD1 (5 bases). Germline loops: CDR1 MNHEY, CDR2 SMNVEV (reference sequence). The CDR3 runs 14 residues. The ends were cut back, 6 bases at V and 1 base at J, with 10 bases in the middle. The CDR3 spells CASSHGGSGNTIYF. The CDR3 bases are TGTGCCAGCAGCCACGGGGGGTCTGGAAACACCATATATTTT.

The rearrangement links TRBV27 to TRBJ2-7; possible D gene TRBD2, 7 bases. V was trimmed by 5 bases and J by 1 base, leaving 18 bases between them. The length of the CDR3 is 16 residues. From germline, CDR1 is MNHEY and CDR2 SMNVEV (reference sequence). Here the CDR3 reads CASSPQGGALSYEQYF. CDR3 nucleotide sequence: TGTGCCAGCAGTCCCCAAGGGGGGGCCTTGTCCTACGAGCAGTACTTC.

This chain connects TRBV7-2 to TRBJ2-3; 10 bases map to TRBD1. J lost 0 bases, V lost 2 bases, and 2 bases had no gene match. The CDR3 totals 16 residues. Germline lookup yields CDR1 SGHTA and CDR2 FQGNSA. This CDR3 reads CASSLLDRGSTDTQYF. The CDR3 bases are TGTGCCAGCAGCTTATTGGACAGGGGGAGCACAGATACGCAGTATTTT.

The chain links TRBV11-2 to TRBJ2-1, with D hard to call. The V and J ends lost 5 bases and 8 bases respectively, with 7 bases between them. Germline V gene sequence: CDR1 SGHAT, CDR2 FQNNGV. The CDR3 has 11 residues. The CDR3 is CASSHRDEQFF. CDR3 DNA sequence: TGTGCCAGCAGCCACCGGGATGAGCAGTTCTTC.

The rearrangement links TRBV5-1 to TRBJ1-1, with unresolved D. With 4 bases removed from V and 1 base from J, the gap between germline ends came to 8 bases. CDR1 and CDR2 (germline): SGHRS, YFSETQ. The CDR3 length is 13 residues. The CDR3 DNA reads as TGCGCCAGCAGCATCTTACAGAACACTGAAGCTTTCTTT. Amino acids: CASSILQNTEAFF. Looking up the rest from reference TRBV5-1 and TRBJ1-1 gives the full variable domain: KAGVTQTPRYLIKTRGQQVTLSCSPISGHRSVSWYQQTPGQGLQFLFEYFSETQRNKGNFPGRFSGRQFSNSRSEMNVSTLELGDSALYLCASSILQNTEAFFGQGTRLTVV.

The genes are TRBV7-6 and TRBJ2-3; D call uncertain. The germline V and J ends were trimmed by 5 bases and 4 bases, with 7 bases remaining between them. The CDR3 spans 12 residues. Germline CDR1 reads SGHVS; CDR2 reads FNYEAQ. The CDR3 region has the DNA TGTGCCAGCAGCGCCGTAGCAGATACGCAGTATTTT. It specifies CASSAVADTQYF.

V is TRBV6-6 and J is TRBJ1-5, with D possibly matching TRBD1 (5 bases). Germline V CDR1 and CDR2: MNHNY, SVGAGI (reference sequence). This CDR3 is built from 14 residues. V dropped 5 bases and J dropped 1 base, with 9 bases sitting between them. The chain's CDR3 is CASSMGGSNQPQHF. The CDR3 DNA reads TGTGCCAGCAGTATGGGGGGGAGCAATCAGCCCCAGCATTTT.

This chain joins TRBV6-5 and TRBJ2-3; D is undetermined. The CDR3 contains 11 residues. CDR1 and CDR2 (germline): MNHEY, SVGAGI. V lost 7 bases, J lost 6 bases, and 8 bases lay in between. CDR3 amino acids: CASKRVDTQYF. Written as DNA, the CDR3 is TGTGCCAGCAAACGAGTGGATACGCAGTATTTT.

The chain uses TRBV6-5 and TRBJ1-4, with D uncertain. V dropped 2 bases and J dropped 3 bases, with 10 bases sitting between them. There are 15 residues in the CDR3. Germline assignment: CDR1 MNHEY and CDR2 SVGAGI. The CDR3 sequence is CASSYGGSANEKLFF. CDR3 in DNA: TGTGCCAGCAGTTACGGCGGCAGCGCTAATGAAAAACTGTTTTTT.